The T cell receptor beta chain described here comes from a study of CD8 T cells in ankylosing spondylitis. Study-wide results and limits: What seemed typical of ankylosing spondylitis blood was a TCR beta motif built from several highly homologous variants.

The CDR3 is made up of 14 amino acids. Trimming stripped 3 bases from V and 4 bases from J, with 13 bases between. CDR1 and CDR2 from the germline V gene are SGHDT and YYEEEE. As for this clonotype: The antigen is undetermined.

Each CDR3 protein is one row after TCRdb ran MiXCR on the 5' RACE reads. The sample yields over 110,000 distinct CDR3 sequences, approximately 8.4% seen once. Sequenced: synovial fluid, either unsorted or a sorted T cell fraction (not recorded which). The receptor comes from a male donor with ankylosing spondylitis. The chain has TRBV5-6 and TRBJ1-2, with D tentatively TRBD1 (5 bases). The CDR3 coding sequence is TGTGCCAGCAGCTCGGGACCGGACGGCTATGGCTACACCTTC. Its protein is CASSSGPDGYGYTF.